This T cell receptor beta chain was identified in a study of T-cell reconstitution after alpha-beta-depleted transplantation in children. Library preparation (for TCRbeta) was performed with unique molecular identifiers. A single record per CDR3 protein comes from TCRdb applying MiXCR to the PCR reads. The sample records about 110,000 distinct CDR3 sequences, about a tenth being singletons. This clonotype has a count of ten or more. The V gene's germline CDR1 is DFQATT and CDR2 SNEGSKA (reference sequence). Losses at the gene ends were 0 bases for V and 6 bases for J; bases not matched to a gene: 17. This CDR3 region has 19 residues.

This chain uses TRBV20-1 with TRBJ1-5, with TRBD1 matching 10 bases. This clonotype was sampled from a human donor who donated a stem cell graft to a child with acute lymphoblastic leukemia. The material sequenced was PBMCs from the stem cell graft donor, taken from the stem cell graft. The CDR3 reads CSARDLRGLDRGRGQPQHF. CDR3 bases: TGCAGTGCTAGAGATCTCCGTGGTTTGGACAGGGGGAGGGGTCAGCCCCAGCATTTT.